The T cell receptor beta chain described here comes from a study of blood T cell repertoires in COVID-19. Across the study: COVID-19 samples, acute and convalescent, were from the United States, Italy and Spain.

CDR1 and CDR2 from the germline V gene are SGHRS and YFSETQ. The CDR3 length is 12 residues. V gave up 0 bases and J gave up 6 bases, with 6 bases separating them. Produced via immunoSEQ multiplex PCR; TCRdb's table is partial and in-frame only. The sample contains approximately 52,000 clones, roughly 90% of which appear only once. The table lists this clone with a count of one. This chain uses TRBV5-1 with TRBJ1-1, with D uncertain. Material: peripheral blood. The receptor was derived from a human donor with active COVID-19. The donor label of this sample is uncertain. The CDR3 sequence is CASSLGYSEAFF. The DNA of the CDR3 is TGCGCCAGCAGCTTGGGTTACTCTGAAGCTTTCTTT.